The rows below give T cell receptor beta chains drawn from one sample of a study of blood T cell repertoires in COVID-19. Sequencing was performed with immunoSEQ multiplex PCR; in TCRdb, only in-frame clones are kept and a portion is missing. Among roughly 190,000 clones listed, about 93% were seen once. The sample taken for sequencing was peripheral blood. The receptor set was obtained from a young man with COVID-19, enrolled during active disease. Both conserved end residues are part of each CDR3. The D gene is left open where the match is weak. Clone sizes are given selectively: once, few, many, or a class where the clone is expanded.

TRBV27,NA,TRBD1,TRBJ2-7,CASRQNSDRANYEQYF,TGTGCCAGCAGGCAAAACTCCGACAGGGCCAACTACGAGCAGTACTTC
TRBV29-1,NA,NA,TRBJ1-3,CSARDSLSGNTIYF,TGCAGCGCCCGCGACAGCCTCTCTGGAAACACCATATATTTT
TRBV6-5,NA,TRBD1,TRBJ1-2,CASSWRTGRGYTF,TGTGCCAGCAGTTGGCGGACAGGGAGAGGGTACACCTTC
TRBV19,NA,NA,TRBJ1-5,CASSVRQASNQPQHF,TGTGCCAGTAGTGTCCGACAGGCTAGCAATCAGCCCCAGCATTTT
TRBV19,NA,TRBD2,TRBJ2-1,CASTPGLAGGRRSYNEQFF,TGTGCCAGTACCCCCGGGCTAGCGGGGGGGCGTCGGTCCTACAATGAGCAGTTCTTC
TRBV4-2,NA,NA,TRBJ1-4,CASSPARGDNEKLFF,TGTGCCAGCAGCCCCGCCCGGGGGGATAATGAAAAACTGTTTTTT
TRBV29-1,once,NA,TRBJ2-6,CSVEGTGGLMGANVLTF,TGCAGCGTTGAAGGAACGGGGGGCCTGATGGGGGCCAACGTCCTGACTTTC
TRBV10-2,NA,TRBD1,TRBJ1-2,CASSGDRGVYGYTF,TGCGCCAGCAGTGGGGACAGGGGTGTCTATGGCTACACCTTC
TRBV9,NA,NA,TRBJ1-3,CASSAHDPGNTIYF,TGTGCCAGCAGCGCACACGATCCTGGAAACACCATATATTTT
TRBV18,NA,NA,TRBJ1-4,CASSPNSEKLFF,TGTGCCAGCTCACCAAACTCTGAAAAACTGTTTTTT
TRBV5-1,NA,NA,TRBJ1-2,CASSFTGKPNYGYTF,TGCGCCAGCAGCTTCACGGGGAAACCTAACTATGGCTACACCTTC
TRBV29-1,NA,NA,TRBJ1-1,CSVDRRMNTEAFF,TGCAGCGTTGACCGGCGGATGAACACTGAAGCTTTCTTT
TRBV19,NA,NA,TRBJ1-1,CASSDKNPLNSAFF,TGTGCCAGTAGCGATAAGAACCCCCTTAACTCAGCTTTCTTT
TRBV7-3,NA,TRBD1,TRBJ1-1,CASSLQGGNTEAFF,TGTGCCAGCAGCCTACAGGGGGGGAACACTGAAGCTTTCTTT
TRBV3-1/TRBV3-2,NA,NA,TRBJ1-1,CASSQDGQAEAFF,TGTGCCAGCAGCCAAGATGGCCAAGCTGAAGCTTTCTTT
TRBV10-3,NA,TRBD2,TRBJ2-3,CAATTGLLSDTQYF,TGTGCCGCGACAACGGGACTACTTTCAGATACGCAGTATTTT
TRBV7-6,NA,TRBD1,TRBJ2-3,CASSYTGADTQYF,TGTGCCAGCAGCTATACAGGGGCAGATACGCAGTATTTT
TRBV28,NA,NA,TRBJ1-2,CASTSGREYGYTF,TGTGCCAGCACCTCTGGGAGGGAATATGGCTACACCTTC
TRBV27,NA,TRBD2,TRBJ2-1,CASSSLSGGIGNEQFF,TGTGCCAGCAGTTCTTTGAGCGGGGGGATCGGCAATGAGCAGTTCTTC
TRBV27,NA,NA,TRBJ1-1,CASSLRDVRVTEAFF,TGTGCCAGCAGTTTACGTGATGTCCGGGTCACTGAAGCTTTCTTT
TRBV19,NA,TRBD1,TRBJ2-7,CASSIDAGGTVYEQYF,TGTGCCAGTAGTATAGATGCAGGGGGTACGGTCTACGAGCAGTACTTC
TRBV11-2,NA,TRBD2,TRBJ2-7,CASSLRTSGILYEQYF,TGTGCCAGCAGCCTAAGGACTAGCGGGATCCTCTACGAGCAGTACTTC
TRBV5-6,NA,TRBD2,TRBJ2-3,CASSYLVAGEGTDTQYF,TGTGCCAGCAGCTACTTGGTAGCGGGGGAGGGAACAGATACGCAGTATTTT
TRBV5-4,NA,TRBD2,TRBJ2-3,CASSSSSGSSTDTQYF,TGTGCCAGCAGCTCCTCTAGCGGTTCCTCCACAGATACGCAGTATTTT
TRBV5-4,NA,NA,TRBJ1-1,CASSLGGGHMNTEAFF,TGTGCCAGCAGCTTGGGGGGGGGACACATGAACACTGAAGCTTTCTTT
TRBV12-3/TRBV12-4,few,NA,TRBJ2-4,CASSSGTPDIQYF,TGTGCCAGCAGCTCCGGGACTCCGGACATTCAGTACTTC
TRBV5-5,NA,NA,TRBJ1-1,CASSQTEVFQSATEAFF,TGTGCCAGCAGCCAAACGGAGGTCTTCCAGTCAGCCACTGAAGCTTTCTTT
TRBV21-1,NA,NA,TRBJ2-5,CASLAGGETQYF,TGTGCCAGCTTGGCGGGGGGGGAGACCCAGTACTTC
TRBV19,once,TRBD1,TRBJ1-5,CASSKAQGARQPQHF,TGTGCCAGTAGTAAAGCTCAGGGGGCGAGACAGCCCCAGCATTTT
TRBV7-9,NA,NA,TRBJ1-4,CASSSHQGYRKLFF,TGTGCCAGCAGCTCACATCAGGGCTACAGAAAACTGTTTTTT
TRBV28,NA,TRBD1,TRBJ2-7,CASSLRQTGGEQYF,TGTGCCAGCAGTTTACGGCAAACAGGGGGCGAGCAGTACTTC
TRBV12-5,NA,NA,TRBJ1-2,CASGFIPGNYGYTF,TGTGCTAGTGGTTTTATTCCGGGAAACTATGGCTACACCTTC
TRBV13,NA,TRBD2,TRBJ2-1,CASSPPHTASVREYPAYNEQFF,TGTGCCAGCAGCCCCCCGCATACCGCTTCGGTGCGGGAGTACCCTGCCTACAATGAGCAGTTCTTC
TRBV10-3,NA,TRBD1,TRBJ2-5,CATRDRGRETQYF,TGTGCCACCCGGGACAGGGGAAGGGAGACCCAGTACTTC
TRBV3-1/TRBV3-2,NA,NA,TRBJ1-2,CASSPLTGSYGYTF,TGTGCCAGCAGCCCCCTCACTGGTTCCTATGGCTACACCTTC
TRBV6-5,NA,NA,TRBJ1-1,CASGGQVGTEAFF,TGTGCCAGCGGGGGCCAGGTCGGAACTGAAGCTTTCTTT
TRBV10-3,few,TRBD1,TRBJ1-2,CAISRTGGTANYGYTF,TGTGCCATCAGTAGGACAGGGGGCACGGCTAACTATGGCTACACCTTC
TRBV3-1/TRBV3-2,NA,NA,TRBJ2-1,CASSQAFLPAEQFF,TGTGCCAGCAGCCAAGCATTTCTCCCCGCGGAGCAGTTCTTC
TRBV14,NA,TRBD1,TRBJ1-1,CASSQKGQHEAFF,TGTGCCAGCAGCCAAAAGGGACAGCATGAAGCTTTCTTT
TRBV14,NA,NA,TRBJ1-3,CASSQDPRVSGNTIYF,TGTGCCAGCAGCCAAGACCCCAGGGTTTCTGGAAACACCATATATTTT